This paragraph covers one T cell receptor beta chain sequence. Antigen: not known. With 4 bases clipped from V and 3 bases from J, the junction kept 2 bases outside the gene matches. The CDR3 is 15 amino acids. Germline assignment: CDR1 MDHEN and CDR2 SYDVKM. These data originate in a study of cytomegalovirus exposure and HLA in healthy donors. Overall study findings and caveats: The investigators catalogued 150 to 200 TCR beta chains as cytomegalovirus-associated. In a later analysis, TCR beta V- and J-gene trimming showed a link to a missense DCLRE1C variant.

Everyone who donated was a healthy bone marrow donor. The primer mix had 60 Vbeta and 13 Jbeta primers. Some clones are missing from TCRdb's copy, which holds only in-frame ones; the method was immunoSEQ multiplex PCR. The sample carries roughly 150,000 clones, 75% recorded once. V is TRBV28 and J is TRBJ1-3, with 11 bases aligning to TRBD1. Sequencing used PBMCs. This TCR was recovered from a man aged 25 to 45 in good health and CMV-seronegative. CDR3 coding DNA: TGTGCCAGCAGTTGGACAGGGGGCATTGGAAACACCATATATTTT. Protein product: CASSWTGGIGNTIYF.